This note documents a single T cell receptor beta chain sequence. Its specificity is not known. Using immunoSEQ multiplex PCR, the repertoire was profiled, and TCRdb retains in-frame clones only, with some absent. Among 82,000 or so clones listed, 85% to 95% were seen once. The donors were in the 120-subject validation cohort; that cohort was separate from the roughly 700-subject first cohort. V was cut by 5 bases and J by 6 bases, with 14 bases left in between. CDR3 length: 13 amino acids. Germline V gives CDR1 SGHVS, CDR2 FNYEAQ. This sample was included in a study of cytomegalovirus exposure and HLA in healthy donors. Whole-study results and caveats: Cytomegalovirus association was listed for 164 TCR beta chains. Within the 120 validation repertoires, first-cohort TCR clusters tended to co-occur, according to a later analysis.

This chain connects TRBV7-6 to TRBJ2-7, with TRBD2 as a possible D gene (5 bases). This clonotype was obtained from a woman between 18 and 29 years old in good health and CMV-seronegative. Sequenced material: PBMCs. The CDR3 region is CASSRTQTSEQYF. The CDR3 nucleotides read TGTGCCAGCAGCCGTACCCAAACTAGCGAGCAGTACTTC.